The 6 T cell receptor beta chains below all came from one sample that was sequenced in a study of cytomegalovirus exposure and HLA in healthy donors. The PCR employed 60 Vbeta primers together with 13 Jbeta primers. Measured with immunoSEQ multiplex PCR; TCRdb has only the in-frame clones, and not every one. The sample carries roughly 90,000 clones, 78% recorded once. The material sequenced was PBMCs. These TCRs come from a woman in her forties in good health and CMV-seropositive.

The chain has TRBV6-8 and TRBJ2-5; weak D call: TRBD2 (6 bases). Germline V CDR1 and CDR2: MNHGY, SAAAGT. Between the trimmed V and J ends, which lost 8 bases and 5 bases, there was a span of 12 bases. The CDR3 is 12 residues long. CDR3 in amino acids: CASWGGGETQYF. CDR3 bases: TGTGCCAGCTGGGGTGGGGGGGAGACCCAGTACTTC.

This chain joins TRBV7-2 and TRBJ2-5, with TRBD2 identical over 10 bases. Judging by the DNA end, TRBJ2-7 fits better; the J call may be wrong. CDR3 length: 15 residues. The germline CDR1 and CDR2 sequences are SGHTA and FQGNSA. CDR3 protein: CASSLPLAGLSEQYF. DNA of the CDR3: TGTGCCAGCAGCTTACCACTAGCGGGGTTAAGCGAGCAGTACTTC.

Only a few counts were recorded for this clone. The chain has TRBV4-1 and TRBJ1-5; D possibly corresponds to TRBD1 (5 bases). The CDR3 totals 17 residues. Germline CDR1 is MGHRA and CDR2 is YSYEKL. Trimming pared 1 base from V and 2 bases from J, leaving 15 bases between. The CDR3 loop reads CASSQVQPAGGNQPQHF. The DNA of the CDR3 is TGCGCCAGCAGCCAAGTCCAGCCGGCGGGGGGCAATCAGCCCCAGCATTTT.

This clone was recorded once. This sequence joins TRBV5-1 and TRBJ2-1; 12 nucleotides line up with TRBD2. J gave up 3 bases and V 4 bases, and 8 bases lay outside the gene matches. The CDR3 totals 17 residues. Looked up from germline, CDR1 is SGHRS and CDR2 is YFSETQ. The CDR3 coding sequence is TGCGCCAGCAGCACCGGACTAGCGGGATCAATCTACAATGAGCAGTTCTTC. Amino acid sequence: CASSTGLAGSIYNEQFF.

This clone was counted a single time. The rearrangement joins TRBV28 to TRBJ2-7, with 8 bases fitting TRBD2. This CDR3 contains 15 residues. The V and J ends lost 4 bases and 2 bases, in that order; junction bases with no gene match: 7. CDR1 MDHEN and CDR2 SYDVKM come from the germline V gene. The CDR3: CASSSGTSGPYEQYF. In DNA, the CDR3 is TGTGCCAGCAGTTCCGGAACTAGCGGACCCTACGAGCAGTACTTC.

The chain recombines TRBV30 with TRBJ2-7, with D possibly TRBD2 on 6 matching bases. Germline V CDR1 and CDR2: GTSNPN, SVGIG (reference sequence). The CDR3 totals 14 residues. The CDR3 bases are TGTGGGGCCGGGAGCCCCTCTAGCTCCTACGAGCAGTACTTC. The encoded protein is CGAGSPSSSYEQYF.